This passage covers 8 T cell receptor beta chains from one sample sequenced in a study of cytomegalovirus exposure and HLA in healthy donors. The table came from immunoSEQ multiplex PCR; TCRdb's copy has only in-frame clones and leaves some out. In the table there are approximately 240,000 clones, 80% to 95% of which are singletons. Sequenced: PBMCs. These receptors were collected from a woman between 18 and 29 years old in good health and CMV-seronegative.

V and J are TRBV5-1 and TRBJ1-1; 8 bases are a match to TRBD1. V lost 2 bases, J lost 3 bases, and 3 bases stayed unmatched. The germline CDR1 and CDR2 sequences are SGHRS and YFSETQ. This CDR3 spans 14 amino acids. The CDR3 coding sequence is TGCGCCAGCAGCTTCAGGGGGCGCGACACTGAAGCTTTCTTT. It encodes CASSFRGRDTEAFF.

The chain couples TRBV5-1 to TRBJ2-5, with TRBD2 matching 15 bases. CDR1 and CDR2 (germline): SGHRS, YFSETQ. J lost 0 bases, V lost 4 bases, and 7 bases had no gene match. CDR3 length: 18 amino acids. The CDR3 nucleotides read TGCGCCAGCAGCATCGGACTAGCGGGAGGGATATACCAAGAGACCCAGTACTTC. Protein sequence: CASSIGLAGGIYQETQYF. The whole variable domain, remainder taken from reference TRBV5-1 and TRBJ2-5, is KAGVTQTPRYLIKTRGQQVTLSCSPISGHRSVSWYQQTPGQGLQFLFEYFSETQRNKGNFPGRFSGRQFSNSRSEMNVSTLELGDSALYLCASSIGLAGGIYQETQYFGPGTRLLVL.

The V gene is TRBV9, the J gene TRBJ2-5; the D gene is possibly TRBD2 (7 bases). V lost 6 bases to trimming and J lost 5 bases, with 14 bases between them. The CDR3 spans 13 residues. Germline values: CDR1 SGDLS, CDR2 YYNGEE. As DNA, the CDR3 is TGTGCCAGCAACCCGGGGGGCGCGGAGACCCAGTACTTC. It encodes CASNPGGAETQYF.

The chain links TRBV29-1 to TRBJ1-1; D may be TRBD1 (5 bases). Germline CDR1 is SQVTM and CDR2 is ANQGSEA. This CDR3 is 12 amino acids long. Trimming shortened V by 1 base and J by 6 bases, and 9 bases separated the two germline ends. The CDR3 reads CSVEGRVAEAFF. The CDR3 nucleotides read TGCAGCGTTGAAGGCAGGGTGGCTGAAGCTTTCTTT.

This clone was seen once. V is TRBV25-1 and J is TRBJ2-5; D gene uncertain. Germline values: CDR1 MGHDK, CDR2 SYGVNS. V lost 3 bases and J 3 bases, leaving 14 bases between the germline ends. This CDR3 has 15 amino acids. DNA for the CDR3: TGTGCCAGCAGTGACTTTGTAAGCTACGAAGAGACCCAGTACTTC. Encoded protein: CASSDFVSYEETQYF.

CDR3 DNA: TGTGCCAGCAACGTCAGGGGGCTCTTAGTCGAAGAAGCTTTCTTT. It is translated as CASNVRGLLVEEAFF. V is TRBV6-5 and J is TRBJ1-1; 8 bases are shared with TRBD1. V was clipped by 7 bases and J by 8 bases; unmatched bases: 15. This CDR3 has 15 amino acids. Germline CDR1 reads MNHEY; CDR2 reads SVGAGI.

This clone has only one observation. The V call is TRBV11-2, the J call TRBJ2-1, with D possibly being TRBD1 (6 bases). Germline values: CDR1 SGHAT, CDR2 FQNNGV. The CDR3 length is 14 residues. V lost 5 bases to trimming and J lost 4 bases, with 12 bases between them. CDR3 residues: CASSPGAEYNEQFF. CDR3 in DNA: TGTGCCAGCAGCCCAGGGGCGGAGTACAATGAGCAGTTCTTC.

The V gene is TRBV14, the J gene TRBJ1-1, with D uncertain. V lost 1 base and J lost 4, with 10 bases in between. The CDR3 runs 14 residues. CDR1 and CDR2 from the germline V gene are SGHDN and FVKESK. The CDR3 region has the DNA TGTGCCAGCAGCCAAGTCTCACGGAGCACTGAAGCTTTCTTT. Encoded protein: CASSQVSRSTEAFF. The full variable domain, its missing parts supplied by reference TRBV14 and TRBJ1-1, is EAGVTQFPSHSVIEKGQTVTLRCDPISGHDNLYWYRRVMGKEIKFLLHFVKESKQDESGMPNNRFLAERTGGTYSTLKVQPAELEDSGVYFCASSQVSRSTEAFFGQGTRLTVV.